The 23 T cell receptor beta chains given below trace back to one sample, sequenced in a study of blood T cell repertoires in COVID-19. Only in-frame clones appear in the TCRdb table, and some are missing; sequencing was by immunoSEQ multiplex PCR. The data show about 150,000 clones, around 89% seen once. Sequenced input: peripheral blood. These receptors were obtained from a woman aged 40 to 49 with acute or convalescent COVID-19.

This rearrangement joins TRBV11-3 to TRBJ2-2; 11 nucleotides agree with TRBD2. V shed 5 bases and J 8 bases; nucleotides not matched to a gene: 7. Germline values: CDR1 SGHNT, CDR2 YENEEA. The CDR3 consists of 15 residues. The CDR3 DNA is TGTGCCAGCAGCCCACGACTAGCGGGAACTGGGGAGCTGTTTTTT. This codes for CASSPRLAGTGELFF.

The chain combines TRBV15 with TRBJ2-3, with 7 bases fitting TRBD1. Trimming at V came to 3 bases and at J to 4 bases, leaving 4 bases not matched to a gene. Germline CDR1 and CDR2: LNHNV and YYDKDF (reference sequence). The CDR3 runs to 14 residues. The CDR3 is CATSSMTGSDTQYF. The CDR3 coding sequence is TGTGCCACCAGCAGCATGACAGGGTCAGATACGCAGTATTTT.

This clone was recorded a few times. The chain couples TRBV11-2 to TRBJ2-7, with 11 bases fitting TRBD2. The CDR3 covers 14 residues. Germline CDR1 is SGHAT and CDR2 is FQNNGV. Trimming at V came to 5 bases and at J to 6 bases, leaving 6 bases not matched to a gene. The CDR3, as DNA: TGTGCCAGCAGCCAAGGGACTAGCGGCGGCGAGCAGTACTTC. Protein: CASSQGTSGGEQYF.

This clone was found a few times. The CDR3: CASSFGSNTGELFF. For the CDR3, the DNA is TGTGCCAGCAGCTTCGGGTCGAACACCGGGGAGCTGTTTTTT. The rearrangement joins TRBV7-3 to TRBJ2-2; D unresolved. This CDR3 contains 14 residues. V was trimmed by 3 bases and J by 0 bases, leaving 5 bases between them. Per germline, CDR1 SGHTA and CDR2 FQGTGA.

The V and J genes are TRBV25-1 and TRBJ1-3; 8 bases map to TRBD1. Germline-derived CDR1 and CDR2 are MGHDK and SYGVNS. The V segment lost 10 bases and the J segment 11 bases; nucleotides outside the gene matches: 4. The CDR3 is 10 residues long. DNA of the CDR3: TGTGCCACAGCAGGGGGCGCCATATATTTT. Encoded protein: CATAGGAIYF.

The chain links TRBV19 to TRBJ1-3; D is unclear. The CDR3 extends over 15 amino acids. Trimming took off 9 bases at V and 0 bases at J, with 15 bases between the two ends. Germline V lookup: CDR1 LNHDA, CDR2 SQIVND (reference sequence). The CDR3 here is CASSEERFSGNTIYF. CDR3 sequence (DNA): TGTGCCAGCTCGGAGGAGCGATTCTCTGGAAACACCATATATTTT.

Notes on this clone: A junction boundary mismatches the germline segment, possibly from a read error. This chain links TRBV19 with TRBJ2-1; weak D call: TRBD1 (5 bases). Germline V CDR1 and CDR2: LNHDA, SQIVND (reference sequence). This CDR3 is 14 amino acids long. The CDR3 is CASSVDSSYNEQFF. CDR3 nucleotide sequence: TGTGCCAGTAGTGTAGACAGCTCCTACAATGAGCAGTTCTTC.

This chain links TRBV29-1 with TRBJ2-6, with D hard to call. The CDR3 extends over 16 amino acids. Trimming stripped 3 bases from V and 2 bases from J, with 14 bases between. Germline lookup yields CDR1 SQVTM and CDR2 ANQGSEA. The CDR3 loop reads CSVESPAQAGANVLTF. The CDR3 DNA is TGCAGCGTTGAGTCCCCAGCCCAGGCTGGGGCCAACGTCCTGACTTTC.

The sample holds one count of this clone. The genes are TRBV5-1 and TRBJ2-7; 8 bases fit TRBD1. CDR3 length equals 13 residues. The junction had 5 bases not matched to a gene; V was cut back by 6 bases and J by 3 bases. The germline CDR1 and CDR2 sequences are SGHRS and YFSETQ. The CDR3 protein is CASTRQGSYEQYF. The CDR3 DNA follows: TGCGCCAGCACGAGACAGGGGAGCTACGAGCAGTACTTC.

The rearrangement joins TRBV9 to TRBJ2-3; 16 bases are a match to TRBD2. This CDR3 contains 15 residues. Germline V CDR1 and CDR2: SGDLS, YYNGEE. The ends lost 3 bases at V and 8 bases at J; junction bases unmatched: 3. CDR3 region: CASSAGLAGGVTQYF. In nucleotides, the CDR3 is TGTGCCAGCAGCGCGGGACTAGCGGGAGGGGTTACGCAGTATTTT.

The rearrangement joins TRBV14 to TRBJ2-7; TRBD1 matches at 9 bases. The CDR3 has 17 residues. Germline V lookup: CDR1 SGHDN, CDR2 FVKESK. The V segment lost 5 bases and the J segment 0 bases; nucleotides outside the gene matches: 11. CDR3 sequence (DNA): TGTGCCAGCAGCTCCAGGACGGGACAGGGCCTCTCCTACGAGCAGTACTTC. This encodes CASSSRTGQGLSYEQYF.

The chain links TRBV2 to TRBJ2-5; no clear D gene. Germline V gene sequence: CDR1 SNHLY, CDR2 FYNNEI. The CDR3 length is 11 residues. The V and J ends lost 6 bases and 4 bases respectively, with 6 bases between them. CDR3 DNA sequence: TGTGCCAGCAGACTTAGAGAGACCCAGTACTTC. It is translated as CASRLRETQYF.

The gene calls are TRBV10-3 and TRBJ1-1, with D maybe TRBD1 (6 bases). Trimming removed 10 bases from V and 4 bases from J, with 13 bases in between. The CDR3 contains 12 residues. Germline-derived CDR1 and CDR2 are ENHRY and SYGVKD. The CDR3 spells CATTGMATEAFF. The DNA for the CDR3 is TGTGCCACCACAGGGATGGCCACTGAAGCTTTCTTT.

This chain connects TRBV28 to TRBJ1-2; TRBD1 matches 12 bases. The CDR3 has 16 amino acids. Germline V gene lookup returns CDR1 MDHEN and CDR2 SYDVKM. The V and J ends lost 5 bases and 8 bases, in that order; junction bases with no gene match: 12. CDR3 coding DNA: TGTGCCAGCAGTCTACTACCGGGACAGGGGGCGGGAGGCTACACCTTC. It specifies CASSLLPGQGAGGYTF.

This clone was seen a single time. This rearrangement joins TRBV30 to TRBJ1-2, with 7 bases that match TRBD1. The V segment lost 4 bases and the J segment 6 bases; nucleotides outside the gene matches: 8. This CDR3 is 13 amino acids long. The germline V gene encodes CDR1 GTSNPN and CDR2 SVGIG (reference sequence). The CDR3 nucleotides are TGTGCCTGGAAACTCCGAGGGGGCGATGGCTACACCTTC. Amino acid sequence: CAWKLRGGDGYTF.

V and J are TRBV27 and TRBJ1-5; D is uncertain. The CDR3 length is 13 residues. V was cut by 3 bases and J by 7 bases, with 10 bases left in between. Per the germline V gene, CDR1 is MNHEY and CDR2 is SMNVEV (reference sequence). DNA for the CDR3: TGTGCCAGCAGTTTTGCGGTAAACCAGCCCCAGCATTTT. Amino acids: CASSFAVNQPQHF.

The chain recombines TRBV18 with TRBJ2-7; 10 bases map to TRBD1. The V and J ends lost 4 bases and 2 bases, in that order; junction bases with no gene match: 5. The germline V gene has CDR1 KGHSH and CDR2 LQKENI. This CDR3 spans 15 amino acids. The CDR3 bases are TGTGCCAGCTCACGGGACAGGGGCTCTACCTACGAGCAGTACTTC. Encoded protein: CASSRDRGSTYEQYF.

The chain employs TRBV5-6 and TRBJ2-7; 11 bases fit TRBD1. The CDR3 has 18 amino acids. The germline CDR1 and CDR2 sequences are SGHDT and YYEEEE. The J segment lost 3 bases and the V segment lost 2 bases, leaving 13 bases of the junction unmatched. The CDR3 is CASSFSRSGQGVVYEQYF. For the CDR3, the DNA is TGTGCCAGCAGCTTCTCGAGGTCGGGACAGGGGGTTGTCTACGAGCAGTACTTC.

The chain has TRBV6-5 and TRBJ1-4; no definite D call. Trimming removed 8 bases from V and 8 bases from J, with 6 bases in between. CDR1 and CDR2 from the germline V gene are MNHEY and SVGAGI. The CDR3 is made up of 10 amino acids. The CDR3 reads CASGREKLFF. The CDR3 DNA reads TGTGCCAGCGGGAGGGAAAAACTGTTTTTT.

The V and J genes are TRBV5-1 and TRBJ2-2; no definite D call. CDR1 and CDR2 from the germline V gene are SGHRS and YFSETQ. The V end was cut by 0 bases, the J end by 4 bases, with 7 bases between. The CDR3 loop spans 14 amino acids. The CDR3 region is CASSLGTSTGELFF. Written as DNA, the CDR3 is TGCGCCAGCAGCTTGGGCACGAGCACCGGGGAGCTGTTTTTT.

V and J are TRBV6-4 and TRBJ1-5, with D possibly matching TRBD1 (5 bases). Germline CDR1 reads MRHNA; CDR2 reads SNTAGT. The germline V and J ends were trimmed by 4 bases and 4 bases, with 8 bases remaining between them. The CDR3 loop spans 13 amino acids. The CDR3 sequence: CASSVDNNQPQHF. The CDR3 nucleotides read TGTGCCAGCAGTGTGGACAATAATCAGCCCCAGCATTTT.

The chain couples TRBV11-3 to TRBJ1-1, with D unresolved. CDR1 and CDR2 from the germline V gene are SGHNT and YENEEA. The CDR3 covers 15 residues. The ends were cut back, 7 bases at V and 0 bases at J, with 15 bases in the middle. CDR3 amino acids: CASIKHAGMNTEAFF. Written as DNA, the CDR3 is TGTGCCAGCATAAAACACGCGGGTATGAACACTGAAGCTTTCTTT.

The chain uses TRBV5-1 and TRBJ2-2; 11 bases are a match to TRBD1. With 5 bases clipped from V and 6 bases from J, the junction kept 3 bases outside the gene matches. Per germline, CDR1 SGHRS and CDR2 YFSETQ. The CDR3 is 14 residues long. DNA of the CDR3: TGCGCCAGCAGGTGGGGACAGGGGGCCGGGGAGCTGTTTTTT. Protein product: CASRWGQGAGELFF.